A selection of T cell receptor beta chains follows, all from one sample in a study of T-cell memory formation after mild COVID-19. TCRdb analysed the 5' RACE reads with MiXCR anew, one entry per CDR3 protein. Of about 620,000 distinct CDR3 sequences in the sample, 15% to 20% were seen once. Sequencing input: PBMCs or a T cell subset sorted from them (not recorded which). All receptors derive from an adult woman who had mild COVID-19 (a few samples of this study predate the infection). Cell type and time point are not known. The CDR3 runs from the conserved cysteine through the conserved F or W. D genes are given only for firm matches. Only some rows state a clone size, as once, few, many or a class for expanded clones.

>few|TRBV10-3|TRBD2|TRBJ2-1
CAISTSGSYYNEQFF
TGTGCCATCAGTACTAGCGGGAGTTATTACAATGAGCAGTTCTTC
>few|TRBV5-6|NA|TRBJ1-5
CASSLRWTDQPQHF
TGTGCCAGCAGCTTGCGGTGGACCGATCAGCCCCAGCATTTT
>few|TRBV6-6|TRBD1|TRBJ1-1
CASTPGQGATEAFF
TGTGCCAGCACCCCGGGACAGGGGGCAACTGAAGCTTTCTTT
>many|TRBV7-9|NA|TRBJ2-7
CASSFGNTYEQYF
TGTGCCAGCAGCTTCGGGAATACCTACGAGCAGTACTTC
>few|TRBV19|TRBD2|TRBJ2-3
CASSRTSGSRSDTQYF
TGTGCCAGTAGTCGGACTAGCGGGAGCCGATCAGATACGCAGTATTTT
>few|TRBV18|NA|TRBJ1-1
CASSPFRQANTEAFF
TGTGCCAGCTCACCTTTCAGACAGGCAAACACTGAAGCTTTCTTT
>many|TRBV5-1|TRBD1|TRBJ2-5
CASSSPRGPNQETQYF
TGCGCCAGCAGCTCCCCAAGGGGGCCGAACCAAGAGACCCAGTACTTC
>NA|TRBV24-1|TRBD1|TRBJ2-2
CATSAPGGFTGELFF
TGTGCCACCAGTGCTCCAGGGGGCTTCACCGGGGAGCTGTTTTTT
>few|TRBV12-3/TRBV12-4|TRBD1|TRBJ2-7
CASSLNRGFEQYF
TGTGCCAGCAGTTTAAACAGGGGTTTCGAGCAGTACTTC
>NA|TRBV4-1|NA|TRBJ2-7
CASSQDLAGISREQYF
TGCGCCAGCAGCCAAGATCTGGCAGGAATTTCGAGGGAGCAGTACTTC
>few|TRBV6-6|TRBD1|TRBJ2-1
CASRWQGAYNEQFF
TGTGCCAGCAGATGGCAGGGGGCCTACAATGAGCAGTTCTTC
>NA|TRBV2|TRBD1|TRBJ1-1
CASSWDRVKGGTEAFF
TGTGCCAGCAGTTGGGACAGGGTAAAGGGGGGCACTGAAGCTTTCTTT
>NA|TRBV7-9|TRBD1|TRBJ2-5
CASSRTGAPRETQYF
TGTGCCAGCAGCCGGACAGGGGCTCCGCGGGAGACCCAGTACTTC
>NA|TRBV7-2|TRBD2|TRBJ2-3
CASSLSLAGGADTQYF
TGTGCCAGCAGCTTATCTCTAGCGGGGGGGGCAGATACGCAGTATTTT
>few|TRBV29-1|NA|TRBJ1-1
CSVTDRLNTEAFF
TGCAGCGTTACCGACAGATTAAACACTGAAGCTTTCTTT
>many|TRBV12-3/TRBV12-4|NA|TRBJ1-3
CASSSLSGNTIYF
TGTGCCAGCAGTTCCCTCTCTGGAAACACCATATATTTT
>few|TRBV9|NA|TRBJ2-2
CASSPVSLGTGELFF
TGTGCCAGCAGCCCCGTGTCGCTGGGCACCGGGGAGCTGTTTTTT
>many|TRBV29-1|NA|TRBJ2-3
CSVSSPGANTQYF
TGCAGCGTTTCTTCCCCCGGGGCAAATACGCAGTATTTT
>few|TRBV12-3/TRBV12-4|NA|TRBJ2-3
CASSPPGRGGSDTQYF
TGTGCCAGCAGTCCCCCCGGACGGGGCGGGTCAGATACGCAGTATTTT
>few|TRBV20-1|NA|TRBJ2-2
CSARDSVRTANTGELFF
TGCAGTGCTAGAGATTCGGTTAGGACAGCTAACACCGGGGAGCTGTTTTTT
>NA|TRBV7-8|NA|TRBJ2-1
CASSDDYNEQFF
TGTGCCAGCAGCGACGACTACAATGAGCAGTTCTTC
>NA|TRBV29-1|NA|TRBJ2-5
CSVEHEIQETQYF
TGCAGCGTTGAGCACGAGATCCAAGAGACCCAGTACTTC
>few|TRBV20-1|NA|TRBJ2-7
CSAQKGGSSYEQYF
TGCAGTGCCCAGAAGGGGGGTAGCTCCTACGAGCAGTACTTC
>few|TRBV3-1|NA|TRBJ2-5
CASSQAPLQETQYF
TGTGCCAGCAGCCAAGCGCCCCTCCAAGAGACCCAGTACTTC
>NA|TRBV5-1|NA|TRBJ2-7
CASSYGDGTYEQYF
TGCGCCAGCAGCTATGGGGACGGTACCTACGAGCAGTACTTC
>NA|TRBV27|TRBD2|TRBJ2-7
CASSSSGVRNEQYF
TGTGCCAGCAGTTCGAGCGGGGTGCGCAACGAGCAGTACTTC
>few|TRBV10-3|NA|TRBJ2-7
CAISGASGGYEQYF
TGTGCCATCAGTGGAGCGAGTGGGGGCTACGAGCAGTACTTC
>few|TRBV24-1|NA|TRBJ1-5
CATSTGLGQPQHF
TGTGCCACCAGTACAGGGCTGGGACAGCCCCAGCATTTT
>NA|TRBV7-9|TRBD2|TRBJ2-7
CASSPRGGRASYEQYF
TGTGCCAGCAGCCCCCGGGGCGGGAGGGCCTCCTACGAGCAGTACTTC
>few|TRBV6-6|NA|TRBJ2-2
CASSILRDYTGELFF
TGTGCCAGCAGTATCCTCCGGGACTACACCGGGGAGCTGTTTTTT
>NA|TRBV10-3|TRBD1|TRBJ2-1
CAISESRGQGLFNEQFF
TGTGCCATCAGTGAGTCGAGGGGACAGGGTCTTTTCAATGAGCAGTTCTTC
>NA|TRBV2|NA|TRBJ2-6
CASSDRSGANVLTF
TGTGCCAGCAGCGACAGGTCTGGGGCCAACGTCCTGACTTTC
>NA|TRBV7-9|TRBD2|TRBJ2-1
CASSSTSNEFF
TGTGCCAGCAGCTCGACTAGCAATGAGTTCTTC
>few|TRBV4-1|NA|TRBJ2-7
CASSQGARAGTYEQYF
TGCGCCAGCAGCCAGGGGGCCCGAGCAGGGACCTACGAGCAGTACTTC
>few|TRBV7-9|TRBD1|TRBJ1-2
CASSLLSGQGNGYTF
TGTGCCAGCAGCCTTCTTAGCGGACAGGGGAATGGCTACACCTTC
>few|TRBV29-1|NA|TRBJ2-1
CSVWESNYNEQFF
TGCAGCGTTTGGGAGAGCAACTACAATGAGCAGTTCTTC
>NA|TRBV9|TRBD2|TRBJ2-1
CASSATSGNYNEQFF
TGTGCCAGCAGCGCCACTAGCGGGAATTACAATGAGCAGTTCTTC
>NA|TRBV20-1|NA|TRBJ2-3
CSARATGIWGTDTQYF
TGCAGTGCTAGAGCCACGGGGATCTGGGGCACAGATACGCAGTATTTT
>NA|TRBV24-1|TRBD1|TRBJ2-7
CATLPGQGLYEQYF
TGTGCCACACTGCCGGGACAGGGGTTGTACGAGCAGTACTTC
>NA|TRBV20-1|TRBD2|TRBJ2-3
CSARDTSGGRTDTQYF
TGCAGTGCTAGAGACACTAGCGGGGGGAGGACAGATACGCAGTATTTT
>few|TRBV25-1|TRBD2|TRBJ2-3
CASSIGSGVSYF
TGTGCCAGCAGTATAGGTAGCGGGGTTTCGTATTTT
>NA|TRBV3-1|TRBD2|TRBJ2-5
CASSQALAGDETQYF
TGTGCCAGCAGCCAAGCCCTAGCGGGGGATGAGACCCAGTACTTC
>NA|TRBV24-1|NA|TRBJ2-7
CATSPSPTAGESYEQYF
TGTGCCACCAGTCCCTCTCCGACGGCAGGGGAATCCTACGAGCAGTACTTC
>many|TRBV7-2|NA|TRBJ2-7
CASSLGGPREEQYF
TGTGCCAGCAGCTTAGGGGGGCCCAGGGAAGAGCAGTACTTC
>NA|TRBV5-1|NA|TRBJ1-6
CASSLGTGEADSPLHF
TGCGCCAGCAGCTTGGGAACGGGAGAGGCGGATTCACCCCTCCACTTT
>NA|TRBV7-9|TRBD1|TRBJ1-1
CASSLAAGQGGAFF
TGTGCCAGCAGCTTAGCTGCAGGACAGGGAGGAGCTTTCTTT
>many|TRBV5-1|TRBD1|TRBJ1-2
CASSPDRVEGYTF
TGCGCCAGCAGCCCGGACAGGGTAGAAGGCTACACCTTC
>NA|TRBV12-3/TRBV12-4|TRBD1|TRBJ2-2
CASSPWGQGGTGELFF
TGTGCCAGCAGTCCGTGGGGACAGGGTGGCACCGGGGAGCTGTTTTTT
>few|TRBV4-2|NA|TRBJ2-3
CASSHPVTDTQYF
TGTGCCAGCAGCCACCCCGTCACAGATACGCAGTATTTT
>few|TRBV7-2|TRBD2|TRBJ2-7
CASSLGPGGSFYEQYF
TGTGCCAGCAGCTTAGGGCCAGGCGGGAGTTTCTACGAGCAGTACTTC
>NA|TRBV6-4|NA|TRBJ1-1
CASSRDINTEAFF
TGTGCCAGCAGTAGAGACATAAACACTGAAGCTTTCTTT
>NA|TRBV30|TRBD1|TRBJ1-2
CAWIRGTVYDYGYTF
TGTGCCTGGATTCGTGGGACAGTTTACGACTATGGCTACACCTTC
>few|TRBV10-3|TRBD1|TRBJ1-1
CAIAGTGVNTEAFF
TGTGCCATCGCAGGGACAGGGGTGAACACTGAAGCTTTCTTT
>NA|TRBV4-1|TRBD1|TRBJ2-2
CASSLRQGRNTGELFF
TGCGCCAGCAGCCTGAGACAGGGGCGGAACACCGGGGAGCTGTTTTTT
>NA|TRBV5-1|TRBD1|TRBJ2-1
CASSPTGTGGRDEQFF
TGCGCCAGCAGTCCGACCGGGACAGGGGGCAGAGATGAGCAGTTCTTC
>NA|TRBV2|TRBD1|TRBJ1-3
CASSEGDRGNTIYF
TGTGCCAGCAGTGAAGGGGACAGAGGAAACACCATATATTTT
>NA|TRBV7-9|TRBD1|TRBJ1-6
CASGQGGNSPLHF
TGTGCCAGCGGGCAGGGGGGAAATTCACCCCTCCACTTT
>NA|TRBV3-1|NA|TRBJ1-2
CASSQAKDYTF
TGTGCCAGCAGCCAAGCCAAGGACTACACCTTC
>few|TRBV4-1|TRBD2|TRBJ2-2
CASSQWTGGPGTGELFF
TGCGCCAGCAGCCAATGGACGGGGGGGCCAGGCACCGGGGAGCTGTTTTTT